This T cell receptor beta chain was retrieved from a study of T cells after posttransplantation cyclophosphamide. General study points: Later blood repertoires were often dominated by clones from the donor CD8+ memory compartment. Tissue-infiltrating T cells from skin or gut overlapped little with blood T cells.

Libraries were prepared by immunoSEQ multiplex PCR; TCRdb keeps only in-frame clonotypes and omits some of them. The sample records about 52,000 clones, under 95% being singletons. With regard to this clone: Its antigen is as yet unknown.

CDR3 length equals 15 residues. Germline V gene sequence: CDR1 MGHRA, CDR2 YSYEKL. After removal of 4 bases from V and 7 bases from J, the junction contained 10 bases not matched to a gene. This clonotype originated in a woman aged 30 to 39 in good health and a related stem cell transplant donor. This chain uses TRBV4-1 with TRBJ1-5, with 7 bases identical to TRBD1. The sequenced sample consisted of PBMCs. CDR3 sequence: CASSPTDRVWQPQHF. CDR3 nucleotide sequence: TGCGCCAGCAGCCCTACCGACAGGGTCTGGCAGCCCCAGCATTTT.